These T cell receptor beta chains were read from a single sample in a study of blood T cells in healthy people across ages. TCRdb re-derived calls from the 5' RACE reads in MiXCR, one entry per CDR3 protein. Of some 940,000 distinct CDR3 sequences detected, just under 30% appear once; the ten largest clones hold 9.5% to 13%. These data are also associated with another study on T cells of mothers and their children.

Sequencing used blood. The source of these receptors is a woman in her 40s in good health. The CDR3 runs from the conserved cysteine through the conserved F or W. The order of the fields is CDR3 protein, V gene, clone size, J gene. Clone size is stated in some rows and not others, as once, few, many or a class when expanded.

CDR3: CASSLGSSGPSYNEQFF
V: TRBV5-1
size: NA
J: TRBJ2-1

CDR3: CASSEGRGPYEQYF
V: TRBV2
size: many
J: TRBJ2-7

CDR3: CASSYATSGGAPHNEQFF
V: TRBV6-5
size: many
J: TRBJ2-1

CDR3: CASSVGRGLQETQYF
V: TRBV9
size: many
J: TRBJ2-5

CDR3: CASSYTARTYEQYF
V: TRBV7-9
size: few
J: NA

CDR3: CASSQRTRGGETQYF
V: TRBV9
size: few
J: TRBJ2-5

CDR3: CASRQEGSMNTEAFF
V: TRBV6-4
size: few
J: TRBJ1-1

CDR3: CASSLGGGGKYGYTF
V: TRBV7-2
size: NA
J: TRBJ1-2

CDR3: CASSQEIQASSYEQYF
V: TRBV4-1
size: few
J: TRBJ2-7

CDR3: CATQLLGLTDTQYF
V: TRBV7-9
size: NA
J: TRBJ2-3

CDR3: CSVLPGDARPRYYGYTF
V: TRBV29-1
size: NA
J: TRBJ1-2

CDR3: CASSELTSNEQFF
V: TRBV6-2/TRBV6-3
size: NA
J: TRBJ2-1

CDR3: CASSQDLRTAVRYNEQFF
V: TRBV3-1
size: few
J: TRBJ2-1

CDR3: CSALDGEAFF
V: TRBV20-1
size: NA
J: TRBJ1-1

CDR3: CASSDWINNSYEQYF
V: TRBV6-1
size: few
J: TRBJ2-7

CDR3: CASSSTGRGNNEQFF
V: TRBV18
size: NA
J: TRBJ2-1

CDR3: CSASFTAQPQHF
V: TRBV20-1
size: many
J: TRBJ1-5

CDR3: CSVGSYNEQYF
V: TRBV29-1
size: NA
J: TRBJ2-5

CDR3: CASTERGTHETQYF
V: TRBV28
size: many
J: TRBJ2-5

CDR3: CAGSQDVSYEQYF
V: TRBV7-2
size: NA
J: TRBJ2-7

CDR3: CATSDFGRTGGRTGELFF
V: TRBV24-1
size: NA
J: TRBJ2-2

CDR3: CASSQVGLGYGYTF
V: TRBV4-1
size: NA
J: TRBJ1-2

CDR3: CSALLDGLNNQPQHF
V: TRBV20-1
size: few
J: TRBJ1-5

CDR3: CASSLYRVGVSYGQYF
V: TRBV7-9
size: few
J: TRBJ2-7

CDR3: CASSSGGWELFF
V: TRBV7-2
size: NA
J: TRBJ2-2

CDR3: CATSSGLATNEKLFF
V: TRBV15
size: few
J: TRBJ1-4

CDR3: CASSWGLADNEQYF
V: TRBV12-3/TRBV12-4
size: NA
J: TRBJ2-4

CDR3: CASSPSGAGSDYGYTF
V: TRBV6-2/TRBV6-3
size: few
J: TRBJ1-2

CDR3: CSARAGTIYEQYF
V: TRBV20-1
size: many
J: TRBJ2-7

CDR3: CSARSLASGYEQYF
V: TRBV20-1
size: NA
J: TRBJ2-7

CDR3: CSARDNMGLAAYTSTDTQYF
V: TRBV20-1
size: few
J: TRBJ2-3

CDR3: CASSFSGGFNEQYF
V: TRBV7-3
size: NA
J: TRBJ2-5

CDR3: CASGYRDFGYEQYF
V: TRBV28
size: NA
J: NA

CDR3: CASSPNDRGGDGYTF
V: TRBV7-8
size: few
J: TRBJ1-2